The 20 T cell receptor beta chains presented below share a single source sample, sequenced in a study of blood T cell repertoires in COVID-19. Repertoires were generated with immunoSEQ multiplex PCR, while TCRdb's copy carries only in-frame clones and drops some. In the table there are about 260,000 clones, roughly 82% of which are singletons. The sequenced sample consisted of PBMCs or T cells enriched from blood (not recorded which). The receptor source for this set is a woman aged 45-65 years who had recovered from COVID-19.

The chain links TRBV28 to TRBJ1-5; TRBD1 matches at 9 bases. Germline CDR1 reads MDHEN; CDR2 reads SYDVKM. The ends lost 7 bases at V and 6 bases at J; junction bases unmatched: 7. This CDR3 has 14 amino acids. CDR3 amino acids: CASTHRGLGQPQHF. CDR3 DNA sequence: TGTGCCAGCACCCACAGGGGGCTGGGTCAGCCCCAGCATTTT.

The rearrangement links TRBV11-2 to TRBJ2-7; no clear D gene. Trimming took 4 bases from V and 2 from J, leaving 12 bases between them. This CDR3 contains 14 residues. CDR1 and CDR2 (germline): SGHAT, FQNNGV. Here the CDR3 reads CASSSAARPYEQYF. The CDR3 bases are TGTGCCAGCAGCTCGGCGGCGCGACCCTACGAGCAGTACTTC.

The rearrangement joins TRBV28 to TRBJ2-1; 8 nucleotides agree with TRBD2. J was trimmed by 6 bases and V by 6 bases; bases with no gene match: 13. Germline CDR1 MDHEN, CDR2 SYDVKM. The CDR3 length is 16 residues. This CDR3 is CASSPIAGKFVNEQFF. CDR3 DNA: TGTGCCAGCAGCCCCATAGCGGGAAAGTTCGTCAATGAGCAGTTCTTC.

This sequence joins TRBV19 and TRBJ2-5; 8 nucleotides match TRBD1. The V gene end was trimmed by 5 bases and the J gene end by 4 bases; junction bases not matched to a gene: 6. The CDR3 contains 14 residues. Germline lookup yields CDR1 LNHDA and CDR2 SQIVND (reference sequence). The CDR3 nucleotides read TGTGCCAGTAGTCGTGCAGGGGGCCTAGAGACCCAGTACTTC. Translated, it gives CASSRAGGLETQYF.

This clone was recorded only once. The chain has TRBV4-1 and TRBJ2-1; D unclear. Germline V gene data show CDR1 as MGHRA and CDR2 as YSYEKL. The length of the CDR3 is 14 residues. Deletions cut 1 base from V and 3 bases from J, with 7 bases between. In nucleotides, the CDR3 is TGCGCCAGCAGCCAAGTTACCTACTACAATGAGCAGTTCTTC. Protein: CASSQVTYYNEQFF.

The chain combines TRBV3-1 (or the pseudogene TRBV3-2) with TRBJ1-5, with TRBD1 as a possible D gene (6 bases). The V and J ends lost 3 bases and 3 bases respectively, with 12 bases between them. The CDR3 contains 15 residues. Germline assignment: CDR1 LGHDT and CDR2 YNNKEL (reference sequence). CDR3 coding DNA: TGTGCCAGCAGCCACCACGGGGGGCTCAATCAGCCCCAGCATTTT. It yields the protein CASSHHGGLNQPQHF.

V and J are TRBV2 and TRBJ2-7; a weak D match, TRBD1 (6 bases). V lost 7 bases and J lost 6, with 16 bases in between. CDR3 length: 13 residues. Germline V gene sequence: CDR1 SNHLY, CDR2 FYNNEI. CDR3: CASTSGTTVEQYF. The DNA for the CDR3 is TGTGCCAGCACCTCTGGGACAACTGTCGAGCAGTACTTC.

The chain employs TRBV10-3 and TRBJ2-2; 11 nucleotides align to TRBD2. CDR3 length: 15 residues. Germline loops: CDR1 ENHRY, CDR2 SYGVKD. V shed 8 bases, J shed 0 bases, and the junction held 2 bases outside the gene matches. This CDR3 reads CAIGTSGTNTGELFF. The CDR3 DNA reads TGTGCCATCGGGACTAGCGGTACGAACACCGGGGAGCTGTTTTTT.

This clone has a handful of counts. The rearrangement uses TRBV19 and TRBJ1-2, with TRBD1 matching 9 bases. Germline CDR1 is LNHDA and CDR2 is SQIVND (reference sequence). The J segment lost 2 bases and the V segment lost 5 bases, leaving 9 bases of the junction unmatched. This CDR3 contains 16 residues. In DNA form, the CDR3 reads TGTGCCAGTAGTGCCCCCGGGACAGGGTTGAACTATGGCTACACCTTC. Translating gives CASSAPGTGLNYGYTF.

J is TRBJ1-2 and V is TRBV5-1; D is unresolved. Germline-derived CDR1 and CDR2 are SGHRS and YFSETQ. This CDR3 contains 14 residues. V was cut by 3 bases and J by 5 bases, with 14 bases left in between. In DNA form, the CDR3 reads TGCGCCAGCAGCTCGACCCAACGAGGGTATGGCTACACCTTC. Encoded protein: CASSSTQRGYGYTF.

The table lists this clone with a count of one. The chain couples TRBV19 to TRBJ1-3; TRBD1 is a possible D gene (5 bases). V was clipped by 6 bases and J by 4 bases, with 13 bases between them. Germline V gives CDR1 LNHDA, CDR2 SQIVND (reference sequence). The CDR3 length is 14 residues. The CDR3: CASRIGGTGNTIYF. The CDR3 DNA follows: TGTGCCAGTAGGATCGGGGGTACGGGAAACACCATATATTTT.

This clone was seen a single time. The chain employs TRBV15 and TRBJ2-7; TRBD2 matches at 7 bases. Germline V CDR1 and CDR2: LNHNV, YYDKDF (reference sequence). The ends lost 5 bases at V and 2 bases at J; junction bases unmatched: 12. CDR3 size: 16 residues. CDR3 nucleotides: TGTGCCACCAGCCGGGGAGGGTCTAGTCACGCCTACGAGCAGTACTTC. It specifies CATSRGGSSHAYEQYF.

The chain is built from TRBV6-5 and TRBJ1-2; 7 nucleotides line up with TRBD1. V gave up 6 bases and J gave up 7 bases; unmatched junction bases: 14. The CDR3 is made up of 15 amino acids. CDR1 is MNHEY, CDR2 SVGAGI, per germline. The CDR3 spells CASSPGNPGQIGYTF. The CDR3 bases are TGTGCCAGCAGCCCGGGAAATCCGGGACAGATTGGCTACACCTTC.

This rearrangement joins TRBV10-3 to TRBJ2-7; maybe TRBD2 (6 bases). Trimming pared 2 bases from V and 2 bases from J, leaving 16 bases between. The CDR3 totals 16 residues. Germline-derived CDR1 and CDR2 are ENHRY and SYGVKD. The CDR3 DNA is TGTGCCATCAGTGAGCCCGGCGGGGCTAGGACCTACGAGCAGTACTTC. Amino acid sequence: CAISEPGGARTYEQYF.

The chain employs TRBV7-2 and TRBJ2-4; 8 bases are a match to TRBD2. V shed 5 bases and J 3 bases; nucleotides not matched to a gene: 6. Germline CDR1 and CDR2: SGHTA and FQGNSA. This CDR3 spans 15 amino acids. This CDR3 reads CASSPGGVNKNIQYF. DNA for the CDR3: TGTGCCAGCAGCCCGGGGGGGGTGAACAAAAACATTCAGTACTTC. The full variable domain, its missing parts supplied by reference TRBV7-2 and TRBJ2-4, is GAGVSQSPSNKVTEKGKDVELRCDPISGHTALYWYRQSLGQGLEFLIYFQGNSAPDKSGLPSDRFSAERTGGSVSTLTIQRTQQEDSAVYLCASSPGGVNKNIQYFGAGTRLSVL.

The CDR3 here is CASSKAQGTQPQHF. CDR3 coding DNA: TGTGCCAGCAGTAAAGCCCAGGGAACTCAGCCCCAGCATTTT. The chain has TRBV6-2 or TRBV6-3 and TRBJ1-5, with D tentatively TRBD1 (5 bases). Germline CDR1 reads MNHEY; CDR2 reads SVGEGT. V lost 5 bases and J 6 bases, leaving 14 bases between the germline ends. The CDR3 covers 14 residues.

This clone was observed once. The chain carries TRBV7-2 and TRBJ1-4, with TRBD1 matching over 10 bases. Trimming at V came to 5 bases and at J to 7 bases, leaving 7 bases not matched to a gene. From germline, CDR1 is SGHTA and CDR2 FQGNSA. The CDR3 contains 15 residues. The CDR3 DNA is TGTGCCAGCAGCGCCCGACAGGGGGCAGTTGAAAAACTGTTTTTT. Translation: CASSARQGAVEKLFF.

The J gene is TRBJ1-1, the V gene TRBV7-9; no clear D. The germline V gene encodes CDR1 SEHNR and CDR2 FQNEAQ (reference sequence). The CDR3 contains 12 residues. The germline V and J ends were trimmed by 11 bases and 1 base, with 11 bases remaining between them. CDR3 DNA sequence: TGTGCCGTTCGGGTTTCGAACACTGAAGCTTTCTTT. Translated: CAVRVSNTEAFF.

As to this clone: The junction departs from germline at one end; a sequencing error may be responsible. The chain employs TRBV9 and TRBJ2-1; 8 nucleotides match TRBD2. The CDR3 totals 16 residues. Per germline, CDR1 SGDLS and CDR2 YYNGEE. The CDR3 sequence: CASSVTGLGSSNEQFF. In DNA, the CDR3 is TGTGCCAGCAGCGTAACGGGACTAGGATCCTCCAATGAGCAGTTCTTC.

The gene calls are TRBV7-2 and TRBJ2-3; 10 bases fit TRBD2. The CDR3 contains 15 residues. V lost 6 bases, J lost 2 bases, and 5 bases stayed unmatched. Germline CDR1 is SGHTA and CDR2 is FQGNSA. The CDR3 nucleotides are TGTGCCAGCAGACCGACTAGCGGGCCCACAGATACGCAGTATTTT. It specifies CASRPTSGPTDTQYF.